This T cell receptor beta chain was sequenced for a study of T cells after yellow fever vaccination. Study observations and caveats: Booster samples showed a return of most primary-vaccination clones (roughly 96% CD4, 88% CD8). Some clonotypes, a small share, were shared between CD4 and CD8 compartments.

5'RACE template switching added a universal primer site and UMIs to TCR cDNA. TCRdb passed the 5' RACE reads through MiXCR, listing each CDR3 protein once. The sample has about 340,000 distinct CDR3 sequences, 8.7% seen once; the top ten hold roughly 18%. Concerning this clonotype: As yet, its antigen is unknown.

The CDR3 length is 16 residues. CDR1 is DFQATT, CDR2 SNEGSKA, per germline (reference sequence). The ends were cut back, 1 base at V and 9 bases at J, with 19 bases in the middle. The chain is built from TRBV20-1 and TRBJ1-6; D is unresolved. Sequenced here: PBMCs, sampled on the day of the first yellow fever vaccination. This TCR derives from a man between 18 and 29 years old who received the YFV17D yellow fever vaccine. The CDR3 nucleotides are TGCAGTGCTAGAGTGCGGGCGATGCCGGGCCGTTCACCCCTCCACTTT. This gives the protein CSARVRAMPGRSPLHF.